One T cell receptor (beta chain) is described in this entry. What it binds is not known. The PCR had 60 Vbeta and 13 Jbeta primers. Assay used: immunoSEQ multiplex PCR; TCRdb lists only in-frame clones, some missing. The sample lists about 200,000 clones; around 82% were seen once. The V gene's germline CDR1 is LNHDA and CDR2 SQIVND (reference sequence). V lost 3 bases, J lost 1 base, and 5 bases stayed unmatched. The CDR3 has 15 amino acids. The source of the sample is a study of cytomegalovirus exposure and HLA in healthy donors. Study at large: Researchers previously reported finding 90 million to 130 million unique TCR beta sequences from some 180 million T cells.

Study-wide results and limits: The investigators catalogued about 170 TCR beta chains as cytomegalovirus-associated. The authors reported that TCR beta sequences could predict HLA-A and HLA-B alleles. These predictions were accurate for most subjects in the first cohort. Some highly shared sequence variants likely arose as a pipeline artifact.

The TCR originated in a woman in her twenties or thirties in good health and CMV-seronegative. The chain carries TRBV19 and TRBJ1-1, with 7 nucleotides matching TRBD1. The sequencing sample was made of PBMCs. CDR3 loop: CASSIMQGGNTEAFF. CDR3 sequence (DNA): TGTGCCAGTAGTATTATGCAGGGGGGGAACACTGAAGCTTTCTTT.